Following are 27 T cell receptor beta chains from one sample sequenced in a study of cytomegalovirus exposure and HLA in healthy donors. The PCR used 60 Vbeta and 13 Jbeta primers. Produced via immunoSEQ multiplex PCR; TCRdb's table is partial and in-frame only. The sample records some 170,000 clones, roughly 85% being singletons. Sample: PBMCs. The receptors were gathered from a man aged 40-50 years in good health and CMV-seropositive.

The gene calls are TRBV6-1 and TRBJ2-1; 7 bases line up with TRBD2. Germline CDR1 and CDR2: MNHNS and SASEGT. CDR3 length: 14 amino acids. V was pared by 8 bases and J by 1 base, with 5 bases of the junction left unmatched. CDR3 amino acids: CASGRELSYNEQFF. The CDR3 coding sequence is TGTGCCAGCGGGCGGGAGTTATCCTACAATGAGCAGTTCTTC.

The chain links TRBV5-1 to TRBJ2-2, with a weak D call TRBD2 (5 bases). Germline CDR1 is SGHRS and CDR2 is YFSETQ. The V end was cut by 9 bases, the J end by 4 bases, with 13 bases between. The CDR3 extends over 13 amino acids. The CDR3 reads CATTTSTTGELFF. The CDR3 coding sequence is TGCGCCACCACCACTAGTACCACCGGGGAGCTGTTTTTT.

In its sample, this clone was seen a few times. V gene TRBV10-3 combines with J gene TRBJ2-7; the match to TRBD2 covers 9 bases. The J segment lost 0 bases and the V segment lost 6 bases, leaving 3 bases of the junction unmatched. This CDR3 is built from 14 residues. Germline CDR1 and CDR2: ENHRY and SYGVKD. CDR3 sequence reads: CAIRDSGSSYEQYF. In DNA form, the CDR3 reads TGTGCCATCAGGGATAGCGGGAGCTCCTACGAGCAGTACTTC.

This clone was observed a handful of times. The genes are TRBV5-1 and TRBJ2-1, with D possibly being TRBD2 (5 bases). Germline lookup yields CDR1 SGHRS and CDR2 YFSETQ. V was cut by 2 bases and J by 2 bases, with 11 bases left in between. This CDR3 spans 15 amino acids. The CDR3 sequence: CASSLYGNPYNEQFF. The CDR3 nucleotides read TGCGCCAGCAGCTTATACGGGAACCCCTACAATGAGCAGTTCTTC.

This clone was detected once. V and J are TRBV28 and TRBJ2-5; a possible D gene is TRBD2 (7 bases). Per the germline V gene, CDR1 is MDHEN and CDR2 is SYDVKM. Trimming took 7 bases from V and 5 from J, leaving 23 bases between them. The CDR3 has 16 residues. The CDR3 nucleotides read TGTGCCAGCAATCCTCTAATCGGGGGGCTTGGGGAGACCCAGTACTTC. Translated, it gives CASNPLIGGLGETQYF.

This rearrangement joins TRBV30 to TRBJ2-2; 7 positions agree with TRBD2. Losses at the gene ends were 0 bases for V and 7 bases for J; bases not matched to a gene: 8. The germline CDR1 and CDR2 sequences are GTSNPN and SVGIG (reference sequence). CDR3 length equals 15 residues. The CDR3 nucleotides are TGTGCCTGGAGTGTACCCGGCGGGAGCATCGGGGAGCTGTTTTTT. This translates into CAWSVPGGSIGELFF. Together with reference TRBV30 and TRBJ2-2, the CDR3 gives the full variable domain: SQTIHQWPATLVQPVGSPLSLECTVEGTSNPNLYWYRQAAGRGLQLLFYSVGIGQISSEVPQNLSASRPQDRQFILSSKKLLLSDSGFYLCAWSVPGGSIGELFFGEGSRLTVL.

The chain joins TRBV6-1 to TRBJ1-2; TRBD1 matches 8 bases. The germline V gene has CDR1 MNHNS and CDR2 SASEGT. Germline trimming cut 3 bases from V and 5 bases from J; bases unmatched to any gene: 8. The CDR3 is 15 amino acids. CDR3 sequence (DNA): TGTGCCAGCAGTGAGATGACCGGGACAGGATATGGCTACACCTTC. Amino acids: CASSEMTGTGYGYTF.

The CDR3 sequence is CASSLASIESTDTQYF. DNA for the CDR3: TGCGCCAGCAGCTTGGCTAGTATTGAGAGCACAGATACGCAGTATTTT. The genes are TRBV5-1 and TRBJ2-3, with D unresolved. V lost 0 bases to trimming and J lost 0 bases, with 11 bases between them. This CDR3 is 16 amino acids long. Per the germline V gene, CDR1 is SGHRS and CDR2 is YFSETQ.

The J gene is TRBJ2-7, the V gene TRBV5-1, with TRBD2 matching 9 bases. The CDR3 totals 15 residues. Germline V lookup: CDR1 SGHRS, CDR2 YFSETQ. V dropped 3 bases and J dropped 3; count of bases not matched to a gene: 7. CDR3 nucleotide sequence: TGCGCCAGCAGCTCCTTAGCGGGAGTAATCTACGAGCAGTACTTC. Protein: CASSSLAGVIYEQYF. Full variable domain (missing parts from reference TRBV5-1 and TRBJ2-7): KAGVTQTPRYLIKTRGQQVTLSCSPISGHRSVSWYQQTPGQGLQFLFEYFSETQRNKGNFPGRFSGRQFSNSRSEMNVSTLELGDSALYLCASSSLAGVIYEQYFGPGTRLTVT.

The chain joins TRBV19 to TRBJ1-4; D is possibly TRBD1 (5 bases). The CDR3 is made up of 13 amino acids. Per the germline V gene, CDR1 is LNHDA and CDR2 is SQIVND (reference sequence). V gave up 8 bases and J gave up 8 bases, with 15 bases separating them. Written as DNA, the CDR3 is TGTGCCAGTCGTCTGGAGGGGCGGGAAAAACTGTTTTTT. Protein product: CASRLEGREKLFF.

J is TRBJ2-2 and V is TRBV7-8, with TRBD1 identical over 10 bases. Trimming took 1 base from V and 5 from J; bases not matched to a gene: 4. Per germline, CDR1 SGHVS and CDR2 FQNEAQ. The CDR3 is made up of 16 amino acids. The CDR3 DNA is TGTGCCAGCAGCTTAGTTTGGACAGGGGGAACCGGGGAGCTGTTTTTT. Protein: CASSLVWTGGTGELFF.

This chain uses TRBV19 with TRBJ1-2; D is uncertain. CDR1 LNHDA and CDR2 SQIVND come from the germline V gene (reference sequence). Between the trimmed V and J ends, which lost 4 bases and 8 bases, there was a span of 20 bases. The CDR3 is 15 residues long. The CDR3, as DNA: TGTGCCAGTAGTAGCCGGTCGACATCGGAAGAGGGCTACACCTTC. Translating it yields CASSSRSTSEEGYTF. The full variable domain, completed using reference TRBV19 and TRBJ1-2, is DGGITQSPKYLFRKEGQNVTLSCEQNLNHDAMYWYRQDPGQGLRLIYYSQIVNDFQKGDIAEGYSVSREKKESFPLTVTSAQKNPTAFYLCASSSRSTSEEGYTFGSGTRLTVV.

The chain uses TRBV11-2 and TRBJ1-4; tentative D call: TRBD1 (6 bases). This CDR3 spans 13 amino acids. The V gene's germline CDR1 is SGHAT and CDR2 FQNNGV. V shed 7 bases and J shed 8 bases, with 14 bases lying between them. CDR3 nucleotide sequence: TGTGCCAGCACGCGGGGGGCGGGAGAAAAACTGTTTTTT. Translation gives CASTRGAGEKLFF.

The CDR3, as DNA: TGTGCCAGCAGCTTAAGGGGCAGGGTTGCGGATGGCTACACCTTC. Residues: CASSLRGRVADGYTF. The chain is built from TRBV7-3 and TRBJ1-2; D might be TRBD1 (5 bases). The V end was cut by 1 base, the J end by 6 bases, with 15 bases between. This CDR3 is built from 15 residues. Germline V gives CDR1 SGHTA, CDR2 FQGTGA. Full variable domain (rest looked up from reference TRBV7-3 and TRBJ1-2): GAGVSQTPSNKVTEKGKYVELRCDPISGHTALYWYRQSLGQGPEFLIYFQGTGAADDSGLPNDRFFAVRPEGSVSTLKIQRTERGDSAVYLCASSLRGRVADGYTFGSGTRLTVV.

The chain employs TRBV28 and TRBJ1-2; 9 nucleotides line up with TRBD1. V gave up 3 bases and J gave up 0 bases; unmatched junction bases: 8. Germline V gives CDR1 MDHEN, CDR2 SYDVKM. There are 17 residues in the CDR3. CDR3 sequence (DNA): TGTGCCAGCAGTTTGGCCGGGACAGGGCGGACTAACTATGGCTACACCTTC. The encoded protein is CASSLAGTGRTNYGYTF.

V is TRBV13 and J is TRBJ2-1; TRBD2 matches at 13 bases. Germline loops: CDR1 PRHDT, CDR2 FYEKMQ (reference sequence). The CDR3 runs 19 residues. Unmatched junction bases numbered 13, after V lost 5 bases and J lost 3 bases. CDR3 protein: CASSLRFGTSGTVYNEQFF. CDR3 DNA sequence: TGTGCCAGCAGCCTCCGGTTCGGGACTAGCGGGACCGTCTACAATGAGCAGTTCTTC.

The CDR3 region is CASNVLAETYNEQFF. The DNA of the CDR3 is TGTGCCAGCAACGTACTAGCGGAGACTTACAATGAGCAGTTCTTC. This sequence joins TRBV6-1 and TRBJ2-1, with 8 bases that match TRBD2. This CDR3 is 15 amino acids long. From germline, CDR1 is MNHNS and CDR2 SASEGT. J was trimmed by 4 bases and V by 7 bases; bases with no gene match: 9.

This clone has a handful of counts. The V call is TRBV9, the J call TRBJ2-7; a weak D match, TRBD1 (6 bases). This CDR3 contains 15 residues. Germline V CDR1 and CDR2: SGDLS, YYNGEE. V shed 0 bases and J shed 5 bases, with 15 bases lying between them. The CDR3 spells CASSVDSGAWDEQYF. As DNA, the CDR3 is TGTGCCAGCAGCGTAGACTCAGGGGCCTGGGACGAGCAGTACTTC.

The chain is built from TRBV7-2 and TRBJ2-2; 9 bases match TRBD2. CDR3 length: 16 amino acids. V lost 7 bases and J lost 2; bases outside the gene matches: 8. The V gene's germline CDR1 is SGHTA and CDR2 FQGNSA. This chain's CDR3 is CASTLLAGRNTGELFF. The CDR3 nucleotides are TGTGCCAGCACCTTGCTAGCGGGAAGAAACACCGGGGAGCTGTTTTTT.

The chain links TRBV2 to TRBJ2-3; 12 positions agree with TRBD2. With V trimmed by 2 bases and J by 4 bases, 10 bases remained unmatched. Germline values: CDR1 SNHLY, CDR2 FYNNEI. This CDR3 has 18 residues. The CDR3 here is CASSENPRLAGGSDTQYF. As DNA, the CDR3 is TGTGCCAGCAGTGAAAATCCACGGCTAGCGGGAGGGTCAGATACGCAGTATTTT.

The V and J genes are TRBV7-9 and TRBJ2-5, with D unresolved. Germline V gene lookup returns CDR1 SEHNR and CDR2 FQNEAQ (reference sequence). V was trimmed by 4 bases and J by 7 bases, leaving 19 bases between them. The CDR3 length is 15 residues. As DNA, the CDR3 is TGTGCCAGCAGCTCACCGTCACCCGACTTAGGGACCCAGTACTTC. This gives the protein CASSSPSPDLGTQYF.

The CDR3 DNA is TGTGCCAGCAGGCCACAGGGGGCAGGAGAGCAGTACTTC. Translated: CASRPQGAGEQYF. The rearrangement links TRBV6-5 to TRBJ2-5, with TRBD1 identical over 9 bases. The length of the CDR3 is 13 residues. V trimming: 6 bases; J trimming: 11 bases; junction bases outside the gene matches: 10. In germline, CDR1 is MNHEY, CDR2 SVGAGI.

The chain uses TRBV19 and TRBJ2-7; D might be TRBD2 (6 bases). V gave up 3 bases and J gave up 2 bases, with 8 bases separating them. From germline, CDR1 is LNHDA and CDR2 SQIVND (reference sequence). The CDR3 sequence is 13 residues long. DNA of the CDR3: TGTGCCAGTAGTATGGGAGGCGCCTACGAGCAGTACTTC. It specifies CASSMGGAYEQYF.

This clone was seen a single time. The chain links TRBV6-1 to TRBJ1-1; TRBD1 matches 10 bases. The CDR3 has 14 residues. After removal of 5 bases from V and 3 bases from J, the junction contained 3 bases not matched to a gene. Germline V gene data show CDR1 as MNHNS and CDR2 as SASEGT. CDR3 in amino acids: CASSWGTGDTEAFF. The CDR3 bases are TGTGCCAGCAGTTGGGGGACAGGGGACACTGAAGCTTTCTTT.

The J gene is TRBJ2-1, the V gene TRBV7-9; D perhaps matches TRBD1 (6 bases). This CDR3 region has 16 residues. The V and J ends lost 5 bases and 6 bases respectively, with 20 bases between them. Germline V gives CDR1 SEHNR, CDR2 FQNEAQ (reference sequence). The DNA for the CDR3 is TGTGCCAGCAGCCCCTACAGGGCCCTGATATCCAATGAGCAGTTCTTC. Translating it yields CASSPYRALISNEQFF.

A remark on this clone: The junction departs from germline at one end; a sequencing error may be responsible. V usage is TRBV19 and J usage is TRBJ1-2, with 8 bases fitting TRBD1. This CDR3 spans 15 amino acids. CDR1 and CDR2 from the germline V gene are LNHDA and SQIVND (reference sequence). The CDR3 DNA reads TGTGCCAGTAGTTTAGACAGGGGACACGGCTATGGCTACACCTTC. It is translated as CASSLDRGHGYGYTF.

The genes are TRBV7-9 and TRBJ1-1, with 7 bases that match TRBD1. The V gene end was trimmed by 1 base and the J gene end by 10 bases; junction bases not matched to a gene: 6. Looked up from germline, CDR1 is SEHNR and CDR2 is FQNEAQ (reference sequence). There are 13 residues in the CDR3. The CDR3 nucleotides read TGTGCCAGCAGCTTAGGCGAGACAGGGAGAGCTTTCTTT. Protein: CASSLGETGRAFF.